Each of the 15 T cell receptor beta chains below was sequenced from the same sample in a study of PD-1 blockade in classical Hodgkin lymphoma. All the patients suffered relapse after autologous stem cell transplantation, and brentuximab vedotin exposure differed. Assay used: immunoSEQ multiplex PCR; TCRdb lists only in-frame clones, some missing. The table shows about 40,000 clones, with 55% to 75% occurring only once. This material consisted of peripheral blood mononuclear cells (PBMCs), taken at baseline. The receptors here all came from a human donor with classical Hodgkin lymphoma.

The rearrangement joins TRBV13 to TRBJ1-5; D is undetermined. The V gene lost 3 bases and the J gene lost 9 bases, with 9 bases spanning the gap. Germline CDR1 PRHDT, CDR2 FYEKMQ (reference sequence). The CDR3 consists of 12 residues. CDR3 region: CASSLARGPQHF. In nucleotides, the CDR3 is TGTGCCAGCAGCTTGGCCCGGGGGCCCCAGCATTTT.

This clone was observed many times. The J gene is TRBJ1-3, the V gene TRBV29-1; 7 bases fit TRBD1. CDR1 is SQVTM and CDR2 is ANQGSEA in the germline V gene. CDR3 length: 15 residues. J was trimmed by 8 bases and V by 0 bases; bases with no gene match: 10. CDR3 DNA sequence: TGCAGCGTTGAAGACCGGGACAGCCCGCTTGACACCATATATTTT. This gives the protein CSVEDRDSPLDTIYF.

V and J are TRBV4-2 and TRBJ2-5; perhaps TRBD2 as D (5 bases). The end of the DNA is better explained by TRBJ2-7, so the J call may be wrong. The length of the CDR3 is 11 residues. The V gene's germline CDR1 is LGHNA and CDR2 YNFKEQ. CDR3 residues: CASSQRDEQYF. The CDR3, as DNA: TGTGCCAGCAGCCAGCGGGACGAGCAGTACTTC.

J is TRBJ2-3 and V is TRBV30, with no clear D. The germline V gene has CDR1 GTSNPN and CDR2 SVGIG (reference sequence). V was cut by 1 base and J by 14 bases, with 13 bases left in between. The CDR3 has 11 amino acids. The CDR3 coding sequence is TGTGCCTGGAGTGACTTTAGCTCCCGGTATTTT. This sequence encodes CAWSDFSSRYF.

The rearrangement uses TRBV5-1 and TRBJ2-2; perhaps TRBD1 as D (6 bases). CDR3 length: 15 amino acids. Deletions cut 0 bases from V and 4 bases from J, with 10 bases between. Germline lookup yields CDR1 SGHRS and CDR2 YFSETQ. CDR3 residues: CASSLAQGTTGELFF. CDR3 coding DNA: TGCGCCAGCAGCTTGGCACAGGGAACCACCGGGGAGCTGTTTTTT.

The sample holds a few counts of this clone. The chain carries TRBV25-1 and TRBJ2-7; 7 bases agree with TRBD1. Germline loops: CDR1 MGHDK, CDR2 SYGVNS. The V segment lost 5 bases and the J segment 4 bases; nucleotides outside the gene matches: 11. The length of the CDR3 is 15 residues. The DNA of the CDR3 is TGTGCCAGCAGTCCCTCCAACAGGGGTAGTTACGAGCAGTACTTC. Translating it yields CASSPSNRGSYEQYF.

This clone was seen a few times. The chain carries TRBV6-4 and TRBJ1-2; 7 nucleotides line up with TRBD1. From germline, CDR1 is MRHNA and CDR2 SNTAGT. Losses at the gene ends were 3 bases for V and 8 bases for J; bases not matched to a gene: 6. CDR3 length: 13 residues. The DNA of the CDR3 is TGTGCCAGCAGTGAACCGGGACAGAGGGGCTACACCTTC. As protein: CASSEPGQRGYTF.

V usage is TRBV27 and J usage is TRBJ2-7; 10 positions agree with TRBD1. CDR3 length: 16 amino acids. CDR1 is MNHEY and CDR2 is SMNVEV in the germline V gene (reference sequence). V dropped 8 bases and J dropped 3; count of bases not matched to a gene: 13. This chain's CDR3 is CASRDPTGTGDYEQYF. CDR3 sequence (DNA): TGTGCCAGCCGTGATCCCACCGGGACAGGGGACTACGAGCAGTACTTC.

The rearrangement joins TRBV14 to TRBJ1-6; D gene uncertain. The V end lost 2 bases, the J end lost 10 bases, and 9 bases lay between the germline ends. The CDR3 loop spans 13 amino acids. Germline V gene data show CDR1 as SGHDN and CDR2 as FVKESK. CDR3 DNA sequence: TGTGCCAGCAGCCAACACCTTGGATCACCCCTCCACTTT. Its protein is CASSQHLGSPLHF.

CDR3 nucleotides: TGCGCCAGCAGCTCGACAGATCCCTTTTATGGCTACACCTTC. Translating gives CASSSTDPFYGYTF. The genes are TRBV5-1 and TRBJ1-2; D may be TRBD1 (5 bases). CDR3 size: 14 residues. CDR1 is SGHRS, CDR2 YFSETQ, per germline. V lost 3 bases, J lost 5 bases, and 14 bases lay in between.

V and J are TRBV15 and TRBJ1-2; 8 bases are a match to TRBD1. V trimming: 5 bases; J trimming: 4 bases; junction bases outside the gene matches: 6. The CDR3 has 14 residues. Germline CDR1 reads LNHNV; CDR2 reads YYDKDF (reference sequence). CDR3 nucleotides: TGTGCCACCAGCCATTCTCAGGGGGCCTATGGCTACACCTTC. Amino acids: CATSHSQGAYGYTF.

This clone has a single count. This chain links TRBV19 with TRBJ1-1; no clear D gene. V was pared by 6 bases and J by 4 bases, with 9 bases between. CDR3 length equals 12 residues. In germline, CDR1 is LNHDA, CDR2 SQIVND (reference sequence). CDR3 protein: CASRPTATEAFF. In DNA form, the CDR3 reads TGTGCCAGTAGACCCACCGCCACTGAAGCTTTCTTT.

The J gene is TRBJ2-3, the V gene TRBV5-1, with TRBD2 matching over 9 bases. There are 18 residues in the CDR3. CDR1 is SGHRS, CDR2 YFSETQ, per germline. The ends lost 1 base at V and 3 bases at J; junction bases unmatched: 12. For the CDR3, the DNA is TGCGCCAGCAGCTTGTCGCTGGGCGGGGGGGCCTGGACAGATACGCAGTATTTT. It specifies CASSLSLGGGAWTDTQYF. Filled out from reference TRBV5-1 and TRBJ2-3, the complete variable domain reads KAGVTQTPRYLIKTRGQQVTLSCSPISGHRSVSWYQQTPGQGLQFLFEYFSETQRNKGNFPGRFSGRQFSNSRSEMNVSTLELGDSALYLCASSLSLGGGAWTDTQYFGPGTRLTVL.

This clone showed up just once. The rearrangement uses TRBV6-5 and TRBJ2-1; 9 bases match TRBD1. This CDR3 region has 15 residues. Germline-derived CDR1 and CDR2 are MNHEY and SVGAGI. The V segment lost 0 bases and the J segment 9 bases; nucleotides outside the gene matches: 6. The CDR3 protein is CASSYSRDRVIEQFF. In nucleotides, the CDR3 is TGTGCCAGCAGTTACTCCCGGGACAGGGTCATTGAGCAGTTCTTC.

V and J are TRBV28 and TRBJ1-2, with TRBD1 matching 8 bases. The CDR3 extends over 17 amino acids. V lost 6 bases to trimming and J lost 1 base; unmatched junction nucleotides: 13. Per germline, CDR1 MDHEN and CDR2 SYDVKM. CDR3: CASSKQGVGNHNYGYTF. The DNA for the CDR3 is TGTGCCAGCAGCAAACAGGGGGTAGGGAATCATAACTATGGCTACACCTTC.